One and the same sample provided the 27 T cell receptor beta chains below, sequenced in a study of beta chain features in type 1 diabetes. Their target antigens are unknown. The entirety of the isolated RNA underwent reverse transcription, so expressed TCRB transcripts were sequenced. This table comes from immunoSEQ multiplex PCR, and its TCRdb copy is limited to in-frame clones, with some not included. Of approximately 600,000 clones in the sample, roughly an eighth were seen once. Findings and limits, study-wide: Type 1 diabetes patients had moderately but significantly shorter TCRB CDR3s in all four CD4+ subsets.

Material: naive CD4+ T cells from blood. The source is a man aged 25-45 years with type 1 diabetes.

There are a few counts of this clone. The same CDR3 is also encoded by other DNA sequences in this sample. The chain couples TRBV5-1 to TRBJ2-1; 8 positions match TRBD2. The CDR3 loop spans 15 amino acids. Germline CDR1 reads SGHRS; CDR2 reads YFSETQ. With 0 bases clipped from V and 3 bases from J, the junction kept 2 bases outside the gene matches. This CDR3 reads CASSLVTSGYNEQFF. For the CDR3, the DNA is TGCGCCAGCAGCTTGGTCACTAGCGGCTACAATGAGCAGTTCTTC.

In this sample, this clone turned up a few times. The J gene is TRBJ1-5, the V gene TRBV28; D is uncertain. Trimming took off 2 bases at V and 5 bases at J, with 4 bases between the two ends. Germline V gene data show CDR1 as MDHEN and CDR2 as SYDVKM. The CDR3 is made up of 12 amino acids. The CDR3 here is CASSLAHQPQHF. The CDR3 DNA reads TGTGCCAGCAGTTTAGCACATCAGCCCCAGCATTTT.

The sample holds a few counts of this clone. CDR3 in amino acids: CASSSTPGGDRLNYGYTF. The CDR3 region has the DNA TGCGCCAGCAGCTCGACCCCAGGGGGCGATCGTTTAAACTATGGCTACACCTTC. This rearrangement joins TRBV5-1 to TRBJ1-2; 8 bases agree with TRBD1. Germline V lookup: CDR1 SGHRS, CDR2 YFSETQ. CDR3 length: 18 amino acids. V trimming: 3 bases; J trimming: 2 bases; junction bases outside the gene matches: 15.

This chain connects TRBV7-2 to TRBJ2-5; tentatively, D is TRBD1 or TRBD2 (5 bases each). This CDR3 spans 16 amino acids. V was shortened by 3 bases and J by 0 bases, with 14 bases between the two germline ends. Germline V gene data show CDR1 as SGHTA and CDR2 as FQGNSA. The CDR3 spells CASSFGTGPYQETQYF. For the CDR3, the DNA is TGTGCCAGCAGCTTCGGGACGGGACCGTACCAAGAGACCCAGTACTTC.

This clone was observed a few times. The chain has TRBV28 and TRBJ2-2; TRBD2 might be the D (5 bases). The CDR3 has 14 amino acids. The germline V and J ends were trimmed by 3 bases and 4 bases, with 9 bases remaining between them. Germline V gene lookup returns CDR1 MDHEN and CDR2 SYDVKM. The CDR3 here is CASSLYLATGELFF. The CDR3 DNA reads TGTGCCAGCAGTTTGTATCTAGCCACCGGGGAGCTGTTTTTT. The full variable domain, in which reference TRBV28 and TRBJ2-2 provide the parts outside the CDR3, is DVKVTQSSRYLVKRTGEKVFLECVQDMDHENMFWYRQDPGLGLRLIYFSYDVKMKEKGDIPEGYSVSREKKERFSLILESASTNQTSMYLCASSLYLATGELFFGEGSRLTVL.

V and J are TRBV19 and TRBJ1-5; a possible D gene is TRBD1 (5 bases). Germline CDR1 reads LNHDA; CDR2 reads SQIVND (reference sequence). The CDR3 is 13 amino acids. Trimming shortened V by 8 bases and J by 6 bases, and 14 bases separated the two germline ends. CDR3 sequence reads: CASSPAGVQPQHF. In nucleotides, the CDR3 is TGTGCCAGTTCTCCCGCGGGGGTTCAGCCCCAGCATTTT.

J is TRBJ1-2 and V is TRBV7-2; D remains unclear. The CDR3 has 15 residues. The ends were cut back, 2 bases at V and 5 bases at J, with 15 bases in the middle. Germline V lookup: CDR1 SGHTA, CDR2 FQGNSA. The CDR3 protein is CASSLSGPTGYGYTF. In DNA form, the CDR3 reads TGTGCCAGCAGCTTAAGTGGGCCCACTGGGTATGGCTACACCTTC. Variable domain in full (rest from reference TRBV7-2 and TRBJ1-2): GAGVSQSPSNKVTEKGKDVELRCDPISGHTALYWYRQSLGQGLEFLIYFQGNSAPDKSGLPSDRFSAERTGGSVSTLTIQRTQQEDSAVYLCASSLSGPTGYGYTFGSGTRLTVV.

This clone has more than one count but fewer than ten. J is TRBJ1-4 and V is TRBV2; the D gene is possibly TRBD1 (5 bases). Germline V gene data show CDR1 as SNHLY and CDR2 as FYNNEI. Trimming shortened V by 7 bases and J by 3 bases, and 12 bases separated the two germline ends. The CDR3 is 14 residues long. The CDR3 protein is CASIQGTANEKLFF. The CDR3 DNA reads as TGTGCCAGCATTCAGGGTACCGCTAATGAAAAACTGTTTTTT.

This clone has more than one count but fewer than ten. This rearrangement joins TRBV19 to TRBJ2-1; weak D call: TRBD1 (6 bases). CDR1 LNHDA and CDR2 SQIVND come from the germline V gene (reference sequence). The CDR3 is made up of 17 amino acids. V gave up 2 bases and J gave up 2 bases, with 16 bases separating them. This chain's CDR3 is CASSIITGHTAYNEQFF. The CDR3 region has the DNA TGTGCCAGTAGTATAATTACGGGACATACAGCCTACAATGAGCAGTTCTTC.

The J gene is TRBJ2-1, the V gene TRBV30; perhaps TRBD2 as D (5 bases). The CDR3 has 13 amino acids. Germline V CDR1 and CDR2: GTSNPN, SVGIG (reference sequence). V lost 7 bases and J lost 6, with 16 bases in between. CDR3 sequence (DNA): TGTGCCTCTTCCAGGTGGACTCCCAATGAGCAGTTCTTC. It translates to CASSRWTPNEQFF.

This clone has only a few counts. The rearrangement joins TRBV27 to TRBJ1-5; D call uncertain. Looked up from germline, CDR1 is MNHEY and CDR2 is SMNVEV (reference sequence). The CDR3 loop spans 13 amino acids. V lost 6 bases to trimming and J lost 5 bases, with 11 bases between them. The CDR3 protein is CASSAYQDQPQHF. CDR3 DNA: TGTGCCAGCAGCGCCTATCAAGATCAGCCCCAGCATTTT.

This clone was detected a few times. The chain carries TRBV30 and TRBJ2-3; 10 bases are shared with TRBD2. CDR3 size: 15 residues. Germline V gene sequence: CDR1 GTSNPN, CDR2 SVGIG (reference sequence). After removal of 2 bases from V and 3 bases from J, the junction contained 5 bases not matched to a gene. The CDR3 region is CAWSQGLAETDTQYF. The CDR3 region has the DNA TGTGCCTGGAGTCAAGGACTAGCGGAGACAGATACGCAGTATTTT.

The chain couples TRBV18 to TRBJ1-5; D is ambiguous. CDR1 is KGHSH, CDR2 LQKENI, per germline. This CDR3 is built from 14 residues. V was trimmed by 3 bases and J by 3 bases, leaving 9 bases between them. This chain's CDR3 is CASSPAHDNQPQHF. CDR3 coding DNA: TGTGCCAGCTCACCTGCCCACGACAATCAGCCCCAGCATTTT.

As to this clone: Different DNA sequences within this sample yield the same CDR3. The V call is TRBV28, the J call TRBJ1-1, with 9 bases lining up with TRBD1. Germline V gene sequence: CDR1 MDHEN, CDR2 SYDVKM. Trimming took 5 bases from V and 1 from J; bases not matched to a gene: 2. The CDR3 spans 14 residues. CDR3: CASSLGQGNTEAFF. CDR3 sequence (DNA): TGTGCCAGCAGTCTGGGACAGGGGAACACTGAAGCTTTCTTT.

This clone was seen only a few times. This sequence joins TRBV4-1 and TRBJ1-5; D unresolved. The V and J ends lost 6 bases and 3 bases respectively, with 15 bases between them. The length of the CDR3 is 15 residues. Per the germline V gene, CDR1 is MGHRA and CDR2 is YSYEKL. The CDR3 protein is CASRPKDGNNQPQHF. DNA for the CDR3: TGCGCCAGCAGACCCAAGGACGGAAACAATCAGCCCCAGCATTTT.

The rearrangement links TRBV6-5 to TRBJ2-7, with D possibly TRBD1 on 6 matching bases. V was trimmed by 0 bases and J by 3 bases, leaving 12 bases between them. Germline CDR1 is MNHEY and CDR2 is SVGAGI. The CDR3 covers 15 residues. The CDR3 reads CASSYSKQGLYEQYF. The CDR3 nucleotides are TGTGCCAGCAGTTACTCGAAGCAGGGGCTCTACGAGCAGTACTTC.

In this sample, this clone turned up a few times. V and J are TRBV5-4 and TRBJ2-6, with D perhaps matching TRBD1 or TRBD2 (5 bases each). V gave up 6 bases and J gave up 2 bases, with 18 bases separating them. The CDR3 has 17 amino acids. Per germline, CDR1 SGHNT and CDR2 YYREEE (reference sequence). This CDR3 reads CASISPAGAPGANVLTF. CDR3 DNA: TGTGCCAGCATCAGCCCAGCCGGGGCCCCTGGGGCCAACGTCCTGACTTTC.

The J gene is TRBJ1-6, the V gene TRBV5-1, with D perhaps TRBD1 (6 bases). The V gene lost 4 bases and the J gene lost 1 base, with 9 bases spanning the gap. The germline V gene encodes CDR1 SGHRS and CDR2 YFSETQ. The CDR3 sequence is 15 residues long. The CDR3, as DNA: TGCGCCAGCAGCGTCGACAGGTCCTATAATTCACCCCTCCACTTT. Protein product: CASSVDRSYNSPLHF.

This clone has just a few counts. This chain joins TRBV14 and TRBJ2-1; D gene unclear. Trimming cost V 7 bases and J 4 bases, with 23 bases left between them. From germline, CDR1 is SGHDN and CDR2 FVKESK. CDR3 length equals 17 residues. The chain's CDR3 is CASTPFAAPAKYNEQFF. In DNA, the CDR3 is TGTGCCAGCACCCCTTTCGCGGCCCCTGCTAAATACAATGAGCAGTTCTTC.

On this clone: Additional DNA sequences in this sample encode the identical CDR3. The chain uses TRBV4-3 and TRBJ2-7, with 9 bases lining up with TRBD2. CDR1 and CDR2 from the germline V gene are LGHNA and YSLEER. The junction had 0 bases not matched to a gene; V was cut back by 0 bases and J by 3 bases. The length of the CDR3 is 14 residues. CDR3 in amino acids: CASSQDSGGYEQYF. CDR3 DNA sequence: TGCGCCAGCAGCCAAGATAGCGGGGGCTACGAGCAGTACTTC.

V is TRBV11-1 and J is TRBJ2-3; the D is unclear. The V and J ends lost 2 bases and 4 bases respectively, with 16 bases between them. The CDR3 is 16 residues long. Germline V gene lookup returns CDR1 SGHAT and CDR2 FQDESV (reference sequence). The CDR3 sequence is CASSLYTIQRADTQYF. As DNA, the CDR3 is TGTGCCAGCAGCTTATATACCATTCAACGGGCAGATACGCAGTATTTT.

The chain combines TRBV2 with TRBJ2-3; a weak D match, TRBD1 (6 bases). The CDR3 is made up of 13 amino acids. V dropped 4 bases and J dropped 10 bases, with 15 bases sitting between them. Germline V gives CDR1 SNHLY, CDR2 FYNNEI. The CDR3: CASSGTTGSAQYF. DNA for the CDR3: TGTGCCAGCAGTGGAACGACAGGATCTGCGCAGTATTTT.

Only a few counts were recorded for this clone. This chain links TRBV4-2 with TRBJ2-1; 12 bases line up with TRBD2. Germline lookup yields CDR1 LGHNA and CDR2 YNFKEQ. Trimming at V came to 3 bases and at J to 7 bases, leaving 1 base not matched to a gene. The CDR3 spans 14 residues. The CDR3 region is CASSHGLAGNEQFF. For the CDR3, the DNA is TGTGCCAGCAGCCACGGACTAGCGGGGAATGAGCAGTTCTTC.

Only a few counts were recorded for this clone. The V and J genes are TRBV9 and TRBJ2-2; 8 bases map to TRBD2. With V trimmed by 0 bases and J by 6 bases, 7 bases remained unmatched. Germline V gene data show CDR1 as SGDLS and CDR2 as YYNGEE. CDR3 length equals 16 residues. The CDR3 region is CASSVGVAGIAGELFF. The DNA of the CDR3 is TGTGCCAGCAGCGTAGGGGTAGCGGGGATCGCCGGGGAGCTGTTTTTT.

The chain combines TRBV6-6 with TRBJ2-1; 7 bases line up with TRBD1. CDR1 MNHNY and CDR2 SVGAGI come from the germline V gene (reference sequence). The CDR3 length is 13 residues. The junction had 5 bases not matched to a gene; V was cut back by 5 bases and J by 7 bases. In DNA form, the CDR3 reads TGTGCCAGCAGTCCCCTACAGGGGAATGAGCAGTTCTTC. Translated: CASSPLQGNEQFF.

This clone was picked up a small number of times. The chain combines TRBV5-1 with TRBJ2-3; D not resolved. The V gene lost 2 bases and the J gene lost 2 bases, with 6 bases spanning the gap. CDR1 and CDR2 from the germline V gene are SGHRS and YFSETQ. This CDR3 contains 13 residues. CDR3 sequence (DNA): TGCGCCAGCAGCTTAGACCTCACAGATACGCAGTATTTT. Translating gives CASSLDLTDTQYF.

This clone turned up a few times. This same CDR3 is encoded by further DNA sequences in the sample. The chain uses TRBV20-1 and TRBJ2-5; D is unclear. This CDR3 contains 11 residues. V was trimmed by 4 bases and J by 0 bases, leaving 3 bases between them. CDR1 and CDR2 (germline): DFQATT, SNEGSKA (reference sequence). The CDR3 DNA follows: TGCAGTGCTAAGGACCAAGAGACCCAGTACTTC. Amino acid sequence: CSAKDQETQYF.